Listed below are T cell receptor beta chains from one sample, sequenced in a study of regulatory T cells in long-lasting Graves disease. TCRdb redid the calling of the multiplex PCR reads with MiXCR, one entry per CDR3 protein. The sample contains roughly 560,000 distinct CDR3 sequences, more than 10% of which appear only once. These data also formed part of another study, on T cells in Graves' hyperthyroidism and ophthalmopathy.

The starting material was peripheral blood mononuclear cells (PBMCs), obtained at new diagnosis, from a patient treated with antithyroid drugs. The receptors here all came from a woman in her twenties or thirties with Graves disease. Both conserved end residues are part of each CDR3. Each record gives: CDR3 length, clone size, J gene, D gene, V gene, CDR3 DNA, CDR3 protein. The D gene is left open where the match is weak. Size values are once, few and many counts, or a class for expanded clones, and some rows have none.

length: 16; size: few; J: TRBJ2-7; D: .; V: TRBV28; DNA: TGTGCCAGCAGTTTAATCGGTCAGGGGATCTCCTACGAGCAGTACTTC; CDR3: CASSLIGQGISYEQYF
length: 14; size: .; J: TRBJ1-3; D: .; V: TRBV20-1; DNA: TGCAGCGGGTGGGACCGCGGCTCTGGAAACACCATATCTTTT; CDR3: CSGWDRGSGNTISF
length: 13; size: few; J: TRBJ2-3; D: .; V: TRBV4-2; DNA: TGTGCCAGCAGCCAAGTAATAGCAGATACGCAGTATTTT; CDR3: CASSQVIADTQYF
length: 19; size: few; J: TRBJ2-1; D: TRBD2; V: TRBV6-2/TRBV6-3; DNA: TGTGCCAGCAGTTACGCCGGACTAGCGGGATTTTTTAGCTACAATGAGCAGTTCTTC; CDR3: CASSYAGLAGFFSYNEQFF
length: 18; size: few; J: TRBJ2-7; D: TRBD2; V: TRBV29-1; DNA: TGCAGCGTTGGCTCCGAGGGGCTGGGCGGGAGCCTTGCCTACGAGCAGTACTTC; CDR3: CSVGSEGLGGSLAYEQYF
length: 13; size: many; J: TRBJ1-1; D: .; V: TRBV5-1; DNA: TGCGCCAGCAGTAAGGTACAGAACACTGAAGCTTTCTTT; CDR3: CASSKVQNTEAFF
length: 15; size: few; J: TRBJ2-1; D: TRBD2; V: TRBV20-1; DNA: TGCAGTGCTAGAGTAACTAGCGGGAGGTACAATGAGCAGTTCTTC; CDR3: CSARVTSGRYNEQFF
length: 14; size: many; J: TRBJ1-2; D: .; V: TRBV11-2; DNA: TGTGCCAGCAGCTTAGCGGGGTCCTATTATGGCTACACCTTC; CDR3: CASSLAGSYYGYTF
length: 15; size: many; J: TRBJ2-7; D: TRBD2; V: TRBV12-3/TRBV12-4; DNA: TGTGCCAGCAGTTACGGACTAGTCCATGCCTACGAGCAGTACTTC; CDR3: CASSYGLVHAYEQYF
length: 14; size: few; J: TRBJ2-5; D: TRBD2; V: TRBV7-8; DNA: TGTGCCAGCAGCTTACGACTAGCGAGTGAGACCCAGTACTTC; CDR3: CASSLRLASETQYF
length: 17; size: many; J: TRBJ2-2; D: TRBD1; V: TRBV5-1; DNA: TGCGCCAGCAGCTTGGCCCCGACAGGGCTTAACACCGGGGAGCTGTTTTTT; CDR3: CASSLAPTGLNTGELFF
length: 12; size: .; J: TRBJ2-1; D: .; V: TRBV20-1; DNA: TGCAGTGCTAGGGGGGGTTTTGGTGAGCAGTTCTTC; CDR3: CSARGGFGEQFF
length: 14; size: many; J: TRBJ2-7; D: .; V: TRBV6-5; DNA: TGTGCCAGCAGTTACGATGGCTTCTCCTACGAGCAGTACTTC; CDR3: CASSYDGFSYEQYF
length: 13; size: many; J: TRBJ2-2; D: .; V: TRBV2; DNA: TGTGCCAGCAGTAGACAGATCACCGGGGAGCTGTTTTTT; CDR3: CASSRQITGELFF
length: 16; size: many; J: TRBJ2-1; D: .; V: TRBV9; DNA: TGTGCCAGCAGCTCGAGGGCGGTCCTCTCCTACAATGAGCAGTTCTTC; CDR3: CASSSRAVLSYNEQFF
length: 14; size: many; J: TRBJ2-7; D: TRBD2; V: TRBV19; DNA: TGTGCCAGTAGTATACTAGCGGGAGCCTACGAGCAGTACTTC; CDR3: CASSILAGAYEQYF
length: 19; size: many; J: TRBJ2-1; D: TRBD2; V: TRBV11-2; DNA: TGTGCCAGCAGCCCTAGGGGGGGACTAGCGGGAGGGAGCAACAATGAGCAGTTCTTC; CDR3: CASSPRGGLAGGSNNEQFF
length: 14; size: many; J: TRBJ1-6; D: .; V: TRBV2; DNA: TGTGCCAGCAGTGAAGCGTGGCGAGAGGTCCCCCTCCACTTT; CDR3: CASSEAWREVPLHF
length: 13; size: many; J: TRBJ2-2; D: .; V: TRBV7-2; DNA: TGTGCCAGCAGCAATAGCGGTTTCGGGGAGCTGTTTTTT; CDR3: CASSNSGFGELFF
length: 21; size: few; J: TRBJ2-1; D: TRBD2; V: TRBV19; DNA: TGTGCCAGTACGAACAGGGGTTCCACCCCCAGACTAGCGGGAGGGAGGTATGAGCAGTTCTTC; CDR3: CASTNRGSTPRLAGGRYEQFF